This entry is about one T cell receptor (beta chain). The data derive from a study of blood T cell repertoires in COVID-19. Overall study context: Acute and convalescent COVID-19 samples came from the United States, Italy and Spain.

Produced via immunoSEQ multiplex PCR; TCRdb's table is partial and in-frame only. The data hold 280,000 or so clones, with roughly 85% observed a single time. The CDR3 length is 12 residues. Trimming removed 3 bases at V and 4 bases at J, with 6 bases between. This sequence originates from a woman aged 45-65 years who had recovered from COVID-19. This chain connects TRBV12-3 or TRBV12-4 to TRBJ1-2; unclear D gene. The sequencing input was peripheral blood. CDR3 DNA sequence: TGTGCCAGCAGTTTGCTCGGCTATGGCTACACCTTC. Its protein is CASSLLGYGYTF.